These 25 T cell receptor beta chains share one sample of origin, sequenced in a study of blood T cell repertoires in COVID-19 (TCRdb year 2020). Library preparation employed the immunoSEQ multiplex PCR assay. As stored in TCRdb, this immuneACCESS dataset retains in-frame rearrangements with V and J assigned. A fraction of the clones does not appear; measured against another copy, unresolved V genes explain less than half of the discrepancy, and the remainder lacks a known reason. Counted in this sample were about 34,000 clones; roughly 91% of them appeared once. The biggest ten clones account for roughly a fifth of the sample. Sequencing used peripheral blood. The receptors were gathered from an elderly man with acute or convalescent COVID-19.

V and J are TRBV9 and TRBJ1-1; D ambiguous. Germline CDR1 SGDLS, CDR2 YYNGEE. The CDR3 has 15 residues. Trimming removed 4 bases at V and 1 base at J, with 14 bases between. The CDR3 is CASSPGGNWNTEAFF. Here the CDR3 DNA reads TGTGCCAGCAGCCCCGGAGGGAACTGGAACACTGAAGCTTTCTTT. Together with reference TRBV9 and TRBJ1-1, the CDR3 gives the full variable domain: DSGVTQTPKHLITATGQRVTLRCSPRSGDLSVYWYQQSLDQGLQFLIQYYNGEERAKGNILERFSAQQFPDLHSELNLSSLELGDSALYFCASSPGGNWNTEAFFGQGTRLTVV.

The chain joins TRBV30 to TRBJ2-7; maybe TRBD1 (6 bases). From germline, CDR1 is GTSNPN and CDR2 SVGIG (reference sequence). Trimming cost V 4 bases and J 3 bases, with 22 bases left between them. The CDR3 totals 16 residues. This CDR3 is CAWIPRFAGANYEQYF. The CDR3 coding sequence is TGTGCCTGGATTCCGCGGTTTGCAGGGGCGAACTACGAGCAGTACTTC.

The V and J genes are TRBV5-5 and TRBJ1-4; D may be TRBD1 (6 bases). This CDR3 has 15 amino acids. In germline, CDR1 is SGHKS, CDR2 YYEKEE (reference sequence). V was trimmed by 0 bases and J by 5 bases, leaving 11 bases between them. The CDR3 nucleotides read TGTGCCAGCAGCTTGGGCGGCAGGGGAAATGAAAAACTGTTTTTT. Its protein product is CASSLGGRGNEKLFF.

This clone was counted once. The V call is TRBV3-1 (or the pseudogene TRBV3-2), the J call TRBJ2-6; possible D gene TRBD1, 6 bases. The germline CDR1 and CDR2 sequences are LGHDT and YNNKEL (reference sequence). V shed 4 bases and J shed 1 base, with 11 bases lying between them. The CDR3 totals 16 residues. CDR3 bases: TGTGCCAGCAGCCCAAGGACAGCATCTGGGGCCAACGTCCTGACTTTC. It yields the protein CASSPRTASGANVLTF.

The V and J genes are TRBV6-5 and TRBJ2-3; 7 nucleotides line up with TRBD1. This CDR3 is 15 amino acids long. Germline loops: CDR1 MNHEY, CDR2 SVGAGI. V was pared by 7 bases and J by 0 bases, with 7 bases of the junction left unmatched. CDR3 bases: TGTGCCAGCACTTTCCGGGACAGCAGCACAGATACGCAGTATTTT. Protein: CASTFRDSSTDTQYF.

CDR3 in amino acids: CASSSTGGYEQFF. CDR3 coding DNA: TGTGCCAGCAGCTCGACAGGGGGTTATGAGCAGTTCTTC. The chain is built from TRBV11-2 and TRBJ2-1; TRBD1 matches at 9 bases. Losses at the gene ends were 4 bases for V and 8 bases for J; bases not matched to a gene: 3. Per germline, CDR1 SGHAT and CDR2 FQNNGV. The CDR3 length is 13 residues.

This clone has only one observation. The chain joins TRBV6-1 to TRBJ2-4; D perhaps matches TRBD1 (6 bases). Trimming left V 4 bases short and J 0 bases short, with 19 bases between. The CDR3 is 18 amino acids. The germline V gene encodes CDR1 MNHNS and CDR2 SASEGT. The CDR3 DNA sequence: TGTGCCAGCAGTGCCTACCAATCAGGGGTTCTAGCCAAAAACATTCAGTACTTC. It translates to CASSAYQSGVLAKNIQYF.

This clone occurred once. The gene calls are TRBV16 and TRBJ1-1; possibly TRBD1 for D (5 bases). The V end lost 1 base, the J end lost 1 base, and 10 bases lay between the germline ends. The CDR3 sequence is 15 residues long. Germline values: CDR1 KGHSY, CDR2 FQNENV. Here the CDR3 DNA reads TGTGCCAGCAGCCAATTTAGGGGTCCGAACACTGAAGCTTTCTTT. This encodes CASSQFRGPNTEAFF.

V and J are TRBV10-3 and TRBJ1-5; D perhaps matches TRBD1 (5 bases). The CDR3 is 17 amino acids. V lost 0 bases to trimming and J lost 2 bases, with 14 bases between them. The germline gives CDR1 ENHRY, CDR2 SYGVKD. The CDR3 bases are TGTGCCATCAGTGAGTCGATTGTCAGGGAAGGCAATCAGCCCCAGCATTTT. Translating it yields CAISESIVREGNQPQHF.

The genes are TRBV6-5 and TRBJ1-6; no firm D call. The germline V gene has CDR1 MNHEY and CDR2 SVGAGI. V gave up 8 bases and J gave up 4 bases, with 9 bases separating them. The CDR3 spans 13 residues. The DNA of the CDR3 is TGTGCCAGCCGTACGCTATATAATTCACCCCTCCACTTT. Translation gives CASRTLYNSPLHF.

The J gene is TRBJ1-6, the V gene TRBV6-5, with 10 bases aligning to TRBD1. The V gene end was trimmed by 6 bases and the J gene end by 9 bases; junction bases not matched to a gene: 5. The CDR3 has 14 residues. Looked up from germline, CDR1 is MNHEY and CDR2 is SVGAGI. This CDR3 reads CASRGQGMLSPLHF. Written as DNA, the CDR3 is TGTGCCAGCAGGGGACAGGGGATGCTTTCACCCCTCCACTTT.

The chain combines TRBV9 with TRBJ2-1; TRBD1 matches 7 bases. This CDR3 spans 16 amino acids. CDR1 and CDR2 from the germline V gene are SGDLS and YYNGEE. V lost 3 bases and J lost 0; bases outside the gene matches: 6. CDR3 sequence reads: CASSASRDSSYNEQFF. In nucleotides, the CDR3 is TGTGCCAGCAGCGCCTCCCGGGACAGCTCCTACAATGAGCAGTTCTTC.

The sample holds a few counts of this clone. The V call is TRBV7-2, the J call TRBJ2-3, with 11 nucleotides matching TRBD2. V shed 2 bases and J 4 bases; nucleotides not matched to a gene: 5. Germline-derived CDR1 and CDR2 are SGHTA and FQGNSA. The CDR3 has 16 residues. This chain's CDR3 is CASSLLTSGAADTQYF. DNA of the CDR3: TGTGCCAGCAGCTTATTGACTAGCGGGGCGGCAGATACGCAGTATTTT.

The V call is TRBV6-5, the J call TRBJ1-3; tentatively, D is TRBD1 (6 bases). CDR1 and CDR2 (germline): MNHEY, SVGAGI. CDR3 length equals 15 residues. V was cut by 5 bases and J by 2 bases, with 13 bases left in between. CDR3 amino acids: CASSQDSGPGNTIYF. CDR3 bases: TGTGCCAGCAGTCAGGACAGTGGCCCTGGAAACACCATATATTTT.

The genes are TRBV18 and TRBJ2-3; a possible D gene is TRBD2 (6 bases). V was clipped by 5 bases and J by 5 bases, with 14 bases between them. CDR3 length: 14 amino acids. CDR1 and CDR2 from the germline V gene are KGHSH and LQKENI. The CDR3 loop is CASSLGGMRDTQYF. The CDR3 DNA reads TGTGCCAGCTCATTGGGGGGTATGAGAGATACGCAGTATTTT. Full variable domain (rest looked up from reference TRBV18 and TRBJ2-3): NAGVMQNPRHLVRRRGQEARLRCSPMKGHSHVYWYRQLPEEGLKFMVYLQKENIIDESGMPKERFSAEFPKEGPSILRIQQVVRGDSAAYFCASSLGGMRDTQYFGPGTRLTVL.

The rearrangement uses TRBV23-1 and TRBJ1-1; D might be TRBD1 (5 bases). TRBV23-1 is an ORF, with its function uncertain. Trimming took 4 bases from V and 5 from J, leaving 14 bases between them. The CDR3 has 14 amino acids. The CDR3 loop reads CASSPRAGRTEAFF. The CDR3 DNA is TGCGCCAGCAGTCCCCGGGCAGGGCGTACTGAAGCTTTCTTT.

This sequence joins TRBV9 and TRBJ1-5, with no clear D. V lost 3 bases and J 0 bases, leaving 7 bases between the germline ends. Germline values: CDR1 SGDLS, CDR2 YYNGEE. The CDR3 covers 14 residues. The chain's CDR3 is CASSAGFSNQPQHF. DNA for the CDR3: TGTGCCAGCAGCGCAGGATTTAGCAATCAGCCCCAGCATTTT.

The V and J genes are TRBV19 and TRBJ2-1; no firm D call. Trimming stripped 0 bases from V and 2 bases from J, with 8 bases between. The germline CDR1 and CDR2 sequences are LNHDA and SQIVND (reference sequence). The CDR3 has 15 amino acids. The CDR3 sequence is CASSIDGVAYNEQFF. CDR3 nucleotide sequence: TGTGCCAGTAGTATAGACGGAGTCGCCTACAATGAGCAGTTCTTC.

This sequence joins TRBV19 and TRBJ1-2, with D possibly matching TRBD1 (6 bases). CDR3 length: 14 amino acids. Trimming cost V 10 bases and J 0 bases, with 15 bases left between them. Germline CDR1 reads LNHDA; CDR2 reads SQIVND (reference sequence). The CDR3 nucleotides are TGTGCCACTAAGTTGGGGGCTACTAACTATGGCTACACCTTC. Translated: CATKLGATNYGYTF.

V usage is TRBV19 and J usage is TRBJ1-4; D is perhaps TRBD1 (6 bases). V was pared by 5 bases and J by 8 bases, with 24 bases between. The CDR3 runs 17 residues. Germline-derived CDR1 and CDR2 are LNHDA and SQIVND (reference sequence). CDR3 DNA sequence: TGTGCCAGTAGTCCCCTGGCCGGGACACCCCAGGGGGAAAAACTGTTTTTT. Translated, it gives CASSPLAGTPQGEKLFF.

In regard to this clone: A read error may produce the germline difference seen at one junction end. The V gene is TRBV2, the J gene TRBJ1-1, with a tentative D call TRBD1 (5 bases). Germline V CDR1 and CDR2: SNHLY, FYNNEI. CDR3 size: 16 residues. As DNA, the CDR3 is TGTGCCAGCAGGGAAGGGGAGGGTTTCCCGAACACTGAAGCTTTCTTT. As protein: CASREGEGFPNTEAFF. The whole variable domain, remainder taken from reference TRBV2 and TRBJ1-1, is EPEVTQTPSHQVTQMGQEVILRCVPISNHLYFYWYRQILGQKVEFLVSFYNNEISEKSEIFDDQFSVERPDGSNFTLKIRSTKLEDSAMYFCASREGEGFPNTEAFFGQGTRLTVV.

V usage is TRBV21-1 and J usage is TRBJ1-5; whether TRBD1, the table's D call, matches the DNA was not checked. TRBV21-1 is deemed a pseudogene. The CDR3 consists of 15 residues. This CDR3 is CASSKGVGTYQPQHF. CDR3 sequence (DNA): TGTGCCAGCAGCAAAGGTGTCGGGACATATCAGCCCCAGCATTTT.

V is TRBV6-5 and J is TRBJ1-2; the match to TRBD1 covers 12 bases. V lost 6 bases, J lost 9 bases, and 2 bases stayed unmatched. The germline gives CDR1 MNHEY, CDR2 SVGAGI. This CDR3 has 12 residues. The CDR3 nucleotides read TGTGCCAGCAGGGGACAGGGGGCTCGCTACACCTTC. It yields the protein CASRGQGARYTF.

This clone showed up just once. CDR3 sequence: CASKWAEVGNQPQHF. The CDR3 bases are TGTGCCAGCAAGTGGGCGGAGGTCGGCAATCAGCCCCAGCATTTT. The V gene is TRBV6-5, the J gene TRBJ1-5, with D unresolved. The germline gives CDR1 MNHEY, CDR2 SVGAGI. This CDR3 region has 15 residues. The germline V and J ends were trimmed by 7 bases and 2 bases, with 15 bases remaining between them.

In this sample, this clone turned up once. This chain connects TRBV18 to TRBJ1-1; D remains unclear. CDR1 and CDR2 (germline): KGHSH, LQKENI. The CDR3 is 13 residues long. Deletions cut 3 bases from V and 2 bases from J, with 7 bases between. CDR3 in DNA: TGTGCCAGCTCACCCCAGACAAACACTGAAGCTTTCTTT. The encoded protein is CASSPQTNTEAFF.